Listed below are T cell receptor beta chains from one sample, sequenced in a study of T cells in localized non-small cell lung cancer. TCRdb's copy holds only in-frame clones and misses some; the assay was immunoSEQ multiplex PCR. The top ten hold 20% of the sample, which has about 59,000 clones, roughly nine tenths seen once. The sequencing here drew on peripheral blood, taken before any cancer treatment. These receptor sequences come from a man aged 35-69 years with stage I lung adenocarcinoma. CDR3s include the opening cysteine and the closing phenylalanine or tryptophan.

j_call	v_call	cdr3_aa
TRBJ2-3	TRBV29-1	CSVRAGSPTDTQYF
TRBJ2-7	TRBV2	CASSWTISYEQYF
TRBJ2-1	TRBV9	CASSPGFEEQFF
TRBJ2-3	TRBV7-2	CASSLGARSDTQYF
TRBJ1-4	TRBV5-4	CASSKQGRGTNEKLFF
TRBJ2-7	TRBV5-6	CASTPGQGAYEQYF
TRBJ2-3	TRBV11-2	CASSADWLGTPRSTDTQYF
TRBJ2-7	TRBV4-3	CASSQGRGGYEQYF
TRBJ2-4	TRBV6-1	CASSGDGQPIQYF
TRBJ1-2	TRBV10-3	CAISEPLDREGYTF
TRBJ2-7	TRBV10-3	CAISESLGRTSYEQYF
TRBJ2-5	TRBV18	CASSPPAQTETQYF
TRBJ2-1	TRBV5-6	CASSRIQGASDEQFF
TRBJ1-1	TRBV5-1	CASSFSNLGSFSALNTEAFF
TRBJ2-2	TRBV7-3	CASSGGTAPGELFF
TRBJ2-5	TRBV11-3	CASSLGGQGGETQYF
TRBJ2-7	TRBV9	CASSVGSGFSYEQYF
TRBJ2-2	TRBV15	CATSRGWENTGELFF
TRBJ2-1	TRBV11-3	CASSGLNGEQFF
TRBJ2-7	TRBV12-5	CASGFGSYEQYF
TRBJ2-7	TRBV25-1	CASHSAGGLDEQYF
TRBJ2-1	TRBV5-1	CASSLTVGSSYNEQFF
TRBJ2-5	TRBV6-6	CASSSGLGRQETQYF
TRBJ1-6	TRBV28	CASTLGGQGISPLHF
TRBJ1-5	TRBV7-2	CASSLFVIQPIYNQPQHF